This T cell receptor beta chain was observed in a study of vaccination and CD4 T cells after COVID-19. Study-level information: Median time from COVID diagnosis to post-COVID sampling was 100 to 130 days (35 to 161). Taking of post-vaccine samples occurred a median 72 days after dose two (range 14 to 241).

CDR3 length equals 12 residues. With 5 bases removed from V and 2 bases from J, the gap between germline ends came to 9 bases. Germline V gene lookup returns CDR1 DFQATT and CDR2 SNEGSKA (reference sequence). There are a few counts of this clonotype. Antigen unknown. The assay that was used to sequence DNA from cultured CD4+ T cells was the Oncomine TCR Beta short-read assay. TCRdb passed the PCR reads through MiXCR, listing each CDR3 protein once. The sample holds fewer than 15,000 distinct CDR3 sequences, roughly two fifths seen once. Treatment described: roughly 10-day PBMC culture with coronavirus spike peptide pools or control peptides (ViraFEST assay). IL-2 (approximately 9 IU/ml) and peptide pools (roughly 10 ug/ml) were added to cultures of two million PBMCs per well. By negative selection, CD4+ T cells were isolated once culture had run for about nine days.

This TCR was recovered from a human donor who had recovered from COVID-19. The sample was CD4+ T cells from blood, cultured in vitro, taken after SARS-CoV-2 vaccination. The chain is built from TRBV20-1 and TRBJ1-1, with D possibly matching TRBD1 (5 bases). The CDR3 spells CSADRTNTEAFF. CDR3 bases: TGCAGTGCTGACAGAACTAACACTGAAGCTTTCTTT.